One and the same sample provided the 32 T cell receptor beta chains below, sequenced in a study of vaccination and CD4 T cells after COVID-19. No cognate antigen is known for these TCRs. Documented treatment: roughly 10-day PBMC culture with coronavirus spike peptide pools or control peptides (ViraFEST assay). Scientists ran DNA taken from cultured CD4+ T cells through the Oncomine TCR Beta short-read assay for sequencing. Each CDR3 protein gets one entry after TCRdb re-called the PCR reads with MiXCR. The table lists 14,000 to 15,000 distinct CDR3 sequences, less than 75% of them singletons. The sample was CD4+ T cells from blood, cultured in vitro. The receptors derive from a human donor who had recovered from COVID-19.

The CDR3: CASSPRVQSTDTQYF. As DNA, the CDR3 is TGTGCCAGCAGCCCTAGGGTGCAGAGCACAGATACGCAGTATTTT. The chain has TRBV7-2 and TRBJ2-3; no reliable D call. The germline CDR1 and CDR2 sequences are SGHTA and FQGNSA. V was cut by 5 bases and J by 0 bases, with 12 bases left in between. The CDR3 spans 15 residues.

The DNA of the CDR3 is TGTGCCAGCAACCAGGGGTACGAATACCGGGACAGGGGCGATGGCTACACCTTC. Its translation: CASNQGYEYRDRGDGYTF. The chain uses TRBV6-1 and TRBJ1-2, with TRBD1 matching over 10 bases. J gave up 6 bases and V 7 bases, and 20 bases lay outside the gene matches. Germline loops: CDR1 MNHNS, CDR2 SASEGT. This CDR3 is built from 18 residues.

This clonotype was counted between two and nine times. The gene calls are TRBV27 and TRBJ1-2; TRBD1 might be the D (5 bases). The V gene lost 7 bases and the J gene lost 6 bases, with 15 bases spanning the gap. Germline CDR1 is MNHEY and CDR2 is SMNVEV (reference sequence). This CDR3 is 13 amino acids long. CDR3 DNA sequence: TGTGCCAGCACCAACGGCAGGGACCATGGCTACACCTTC. Encoded protein: CASTNGRDHGYTF.

The rearrangement uses TRBV24-1 and TRBJ1-2; no firm D call. Trimming pared 2 bases from V and 7 bases from J, leaving 10 bases between. This CDR3 comprises 13 residues. CDR1 and CDR2 (germline): KGHDR, SFDVKD. Written as DNA, the CDR3 is TGTGCCACCAGTGATTGGAGGTCCGGTGGCTACACCTTC. Amino acids: CATSDWRSGGYTF.

The chain is built from TRBV9 and TRBJ1-5; the D gene is possibly TRBD1 (6 bases). Germline V lookup: CDR1 SGDLS, CDR2 YYNGEE. V was pared by 1 base and J by 5 bases, with 13 bases between. The CDR3 has 15 residues. CDR3: CASSVHGQSDQPQHF. In DNA form, the CDR3 reads TGTGCCAGCAGCGTACACGGACAGTCAGATCAGCCCCAGCATTTT.

The chain couples TRBV6-5 to TRBJ2-1; D gene unclear. Trimming took off 4 bases at V and 7 bases at J, with 17 bases between the two ends. Germline CDR1 MNHEY, CDR2 SVGAGI. This CDR3 is built from 15 residues. For the CDR3, the DNA is TGTGCCAGCAGTTTCGACAATAGAGCCGCTAATGAGCAGTTCTTC. Protein product: CASSFDNRAANEQFF.

In its sample, this clonotype was seen a few times. J is TRBJ1-5 and V is TRBV20-1; 7 bases are a match to TRBD1. The germline gives CDR1 DFQATT, CDR2 SNEGSKA (reference sequence). The CDR3 loop spans 13 amino acids. V gave up 5 bases and J gave up 4 bases; unmatched junction bases: 5. The CDR3 spells CSAPDRANQPQHF. CDR3 sequence (DNA): TGCAGTGCTCCCGACAGGGCAAATCAGCCCCAGCATTTT.

The CDR3 reads CASSQVEGEQYF. CDR3 in DNA: TGCGCCAGCAGCCAAGTTGAGGGCGAGCAGTACTTC. V usage is TRBV4-3 and J usage is TRBJ2-7; perhaps TRBD2 as D (5 bases). The germline V gene has CDR1 LGHNA and CDR2 YSLEER. The CDR3 sequence is 12 residues long. V lost 1 base and J lost 6, with 7 bases in between.

The J gene is TRBJ2-5, the V gene TRBV7-9; a possible D gene is TRBD2 (7 bases). Germline V gives CDR1 SEHNR, CDR2 FQNEAQ (reference sequence). Trimming cost V 5 bases and J 1 base, with 17 bases left between them. CDR3 length: 16 residues. The DNA for the CDR3 is TGTGCCAGCAGCACCCGGGGGGCAGCGTTCCAAGAGACCCAGTACTTC. Its protein is CASSTRGAAFQETQYF.

The chain recombines TRBV7-2 with TRBJ2-5; 8 nucleotides agree with TRBD2. CDR3 length equals 16 residues. After removal of 3 bases from V and 1 base from J, the junction contained 7 bases not matched to a gene. Germline CDR1 SGHTA, CDR2 FQGNSA. The CDR3 loop is CASSLTGTRSQETQYF. As DNA, the CDR3 is TGTGCCAGCAGCTTGACCGGGACTAGGTCCCAAGAGACCCAGTACTTC.

This clonotype has more than one count but fewer than ten. This chain uses TRBV21-1 with TRBJ2-5; no DNA check was done on the table's D call, TRBD1. TRBV21-1 is reported as a pseudogene. The CDR3 is made up of 16 amino acids. This CDR3 is CASSKEGSGLQETQYF. The CDR3 coding sequence is TGTGCCAGCAGCAAAGAAGGTTCAGGGCTCCAAGAGACCCAGTACTTC.

V and J are TRBV20-1 and TRBJ1-1; 7 positions match TRBD1. This CDR3 comprises 16 residues. Trimming took 7 bases from V and 4 from J; bases not matched to a gene: 18. Germline lookup yields CDR1 DFQATT and CDR2 SNEGSKA (reference sequence). CDR3 residues: CSVRQGGDPLGTEAFF. The CDR3 nucleotides are TGCAGTGTCCGACAGGGCGGTGATCCCTTGGGCACTGAAGCTTTCTTT.

This chain uses TRBV20-1 with TRBJ1-1; D gene ambiguous. Germline CDR1 DFQATT, CDR2 SNEGSKA (reference sequence). The CDR3 is made up of 15 amino acids. Trimming stripped 2 bases from V and 1 base from J, with 14 bases between. The CDR3 DNA is TGCAGTGCTAGAATTGGAGCGGCAGCGAACACTGAAGCTTTCTTT. It is translated as CSARIGAAANTEAFF.

The rearrangement links TRBV6-5 to TRBJ2-7; D tentatively reads TRBD1 or TRBD2 (5 bases each). This CDR3 contains 12 residues. Trimming removed 4 bases from V and 9 bases from J, with 13 bases in between. The germline CDR1 and CDR2 sequences are MNHEY and SVGAGI. The CDR3 region is CASSSGTPRQYF. The CDR3, as DNA: TGTGCCAGCAGTTCCGGGACCCCGCGGCAGTACTTC.

The chain has TRBV7-2 and TRBJ1-2; no clear D gene. V lost 6 bases and J lost 1, with 12 bases in between. There are 14 residues in the CDR3. The germline gives CDR1 SGHTA, CDR2 FQGNSA. The CDR3 DNA reads TGTGCCAGCAGGTCGGGCGGCAATAACTATGGCTACACCTTC. Its translation: CASRSGGNNYGYTF.

The chain uses TRBV2 and TRBJ2-5; D is unclear. The length of the CDR3 is 11 residues. Germline assignment: CDR1 SNHLY and CDR2 FYNNEI. Trimming pared 3 bases from V and 6 bases from J, leaving 5 bases between. The CDR3 DNA is TGTGCCAGCAGTGATCATAAGACCCAGTACTTC. Protein: CASSDHKTQYF.

The rearrangement joins TRBV12-3 or TRBV12-4 to TRBJ2-7, with 9 bases lining up with TRBD2. This CDR3 region has 14 residues. After removal of 3 bases from V and 3 bases from J, the junction contained 3 bases not matched to a gene. The CDR3 DNA reads TGTGCCAGCAGTTTTAATAGCGGGAGCTACGAGCAGTACTTC. Residues: CASSFNSGSYEQYF.

This clonotype appeared once. This chain connects TRBV20-1 to TRBJ1-2; 9 nucleotides line up with TRBD1. The CDR3 covers 12 residues. J gave up 7 bases and V 8 bases, and 8 bases lay outside the gene matches. The germline gives CDR1 DFQATT, CDR2 SNEGSKA (reference sequence). CDR3 loop: CSPKTGGRGYTF. DNA of the CDR3: TGCAGTCCTAAAACAGGGGGCCGTGGCTACACCTTC.

The chain employs TRBV7-2 and TRBJ2-7, with 7 bases identical to TRBD1. V was pared by 4 bases and J by 0 bases, with 9 bases of the junction left unmatched. The CDR3 extends over 16 amino acids. The germline CDR1 and CDR2 sequences are SGHTA and FQGNSA. The CDR3 DNA sequence: TGTGCCAGCAGCTACCGTATAGGGGACAGCTCCTACGAGCAGTACTTC. Protein product: CASSYRIGDSSYEQYF.

This clonotype has just a few counts. This rearrangement joins TRBV7-2 to TRBJ1-2, with D uncertain. Trimming removed 6 bases from V and 4 bases from J, with 21 bases in between. Looked up from germline, CDR1 is SGHTA and CDR2 is FQGNSA. CDR3 length equals 16 residues. The CDR3 nucleotides read TGTGCCAGCAGTCCGCGGGTGGCCAGGATCTTCTATGGCTACACCTTC. This gives the protein CASSPRVARIFYGYTF. Combining the CDR3 with reference TRBV7-2 and TRBJ1-2 gives the whole variable domain GAGVSQSPSNKVTEKGKDVELRCDPISGHTALYWYRQSLGQGLEFLIYFQGNSAPDKSGLPSDRFSAERTGGSVSTLTIQRTQQEDSAVYLCASSPRVARIFYGYTFGSGTRLTVV.

The chain is built from TRBV7-6 and TRBJ2-5, with no clear D. Germline V gene lookup returns CDR1 SGHVS and CDR2 FNYEAQ. V gave up 3 bases and J gave up 2 bases, with 7 bases separating them. The CDR3 extends over 13 amino acids. The CDR3 region is CASSFGLQETQYF. The CDR3 region has the DNA TGTGCCAGCAGCTTTGGATTACAAGAGACCCAGTACTTC.

With regard to this clonotype: The junction differs from germline at one of its ends, possibly a read error. The CDR3 here is CASSQDWGMNTGELFF. CDR3 bases: TGCGCCAGCAGCCAAGATTGGGGTATGAACACCGGGGAGCTGTTTTTT. The V and J genes are TRBV7-2 and TRBJ2-2; no clear D gene. This CDR3 is 16 amino acids long. Germline V gene lookup returns CDR1 SGHTA and CDR2 FQGNSA.

The J gene is TRBJ1-1, the V gene TRBV5-4, with D possibly being TRBD1 (5 bases). Trimming took off 4 bases at V and 0 bases at J, with 10 bases between the two ends. Germline V CDR1 and CDR2: SGHNT, YYREEE (reference sequence). The CDR3 consists of 14 residues. The CDR3 is CASSPTTVNTEAFF. CDR3 in DNA: TGTGCCAGCAGCCCGACGACAGTGAACACTGAAGCTTTCTTT.

V gene TRBV6-2 or TRBV6-3 combines with J gene TRBJ2-3, with TRBD2 identical over 12 bases. The trim removed 0 bases at V and 0 bases at J, leaving 4 bases unmatched. CDR1 and CDR2 from the germline V gene are MNHEY and SVGEGT. This CDR3 region has 18 residues. The CDR3 here is CASSYSRLAGGSTDTQYF. The CDR3 DNA reads TGTGCCAGCAGTTACTCTAGGCTAGCGGGGGGGAGCACAGATACGCAGTATTTT.

This clonotype showed up just a few times. The rearrangement uses TRBV19 and TRBJ1-5, with a tentative D call TRBD1 (5 bases). With 4 bases removed from V and 4 bases from J, the gap between germline ends came to 17 bases. The CDR3 spans 16 residues. Germline CDR1 is LNHDA and CDR2 is SQIVND (reference sequence). The CDR3 is CASSTDTGASNQPQHF. The CDR3 DNA is TGTGCCAGTAGTACCGACACAGGTGCCTCTAATCAGCCCCAGCATTTT. Complete variable domain (other parts from reference TRBV19 and TRBJ1-5): DGGITQSPKYLFRKEGQNVTLSCEQNLNHDAMYWYRQDPGQGLRLIYYSQIVNDFQKGDIAEGYSVSREKKESFPLTVTSAQKNPTAFYLCASSTDTGASNQPQHFGDGTRLSIL.

The V and J genes are TRBV6-1 and TRBJ2-5; no definite D call. The germline gives CDR1 MNHNS, CDR2 SASEGT. This CDR3 is 14 amino acids long. The V end was cut by 3 bases, the J end by 2 bases, with 10 bases between. CDR3 coding DNA: TGTGCCAGCAGTGAGCCAGAACAGCAAGAGACCCAGTACTTC. Protein sequence: CASSEPEQQETQYF.

The CDR3 DNA follows: TGCAGTGCTGACCGGGACGCCATGAACACTGAAGCTTTCTTT. Amino acid sequence: CSADRDAMNTEAFF. V usage is TRBV20-1 and J usage is TRBJ1-1; D perhaps matches TRBD1 (5 bases). This CDR3 is built from 14 residues. V dropped 5 bases and J dropped 0 bases, with 13 bases sitting between them. Germline V gene sequence: CDR1 DFQATT, CDR2 SNEGSKA (reference sequence).

The V and J genes are TRBV20-1 and TRBJ1-2; D is unresolved. Between the trimmed V and J ends, which lost 2 bases and 0 bases, there was a span of 13 bases. Germline V gene data show CDR1 as DFQATT and CDR2 as SNEGSKA (reference sequence). CDR3 length: 15 residues. In DNA, the CDR3 is TGCAGTGCTAGACTGGGCCATCTTCCTAACTATGGCTACACCTTC. Amino acid sequence: CSARLGHLPNYGYTF.

This clonotype was seen just once. The V and J genes are TRBV5-8 and TRBJ1-2, with D tentatively TRBD1 (6 bases). The CDR3 has 15 residues. Germline assignment: CDR1 SGHTS and CDR2 YDEGEE. The V end lost 1 base, the J end lost 5 bases, and 15 bases lay between the germline ends. The DNA for the CDR3 is TGTGCCAGCAGCTTGCGGGGGGGCTCGTCGTATGGCTACACCTTC. This codes for CASSLRGGSSYGYTF.

The J gene is TRBJ1-5, the V gene TRBV20-1, with D possibly TRBD1 on 5 matching bases. Looked up from germline, CDR1 is DFQATT and CDR2 is SNEGSKA (reference sequence). This CDR3 has 13 amino acids. V lost 6 bases to trimming and J lost 7 bases, with 16 bases between them. In nucleotides, the CDR3 is TGCAGTGCCCTGGGGCAGGGATCGCAGCCCCAGCATTTT. The encoded protein is CSALGQGSQPQHF.

The gene calls are TRBV12-3 or TRBV12-4 and TRBJ2-7, with TRBD2 matching 11 bases. This CDR3 region has 14 residues. Trimming took 6 bases from V and 6 from J; bases not matched to a gene: 7. The CDR3 is CASSLILAGGEQYF. Written as DNA, the CDR3 is TGTGCCAGCAGCCTTATTCTAGCGGGAGGCGAGCAGTACTTC.

V gene TRBV11-2 combines with J gene TRBJ2-7, with 9 positions matching TRBD1. Germline V gene lookup returns CDR1 SGHAT and CDR2 FQNNGV. J was trimmed by 4 bases and V by 5 bases; bases with no gene match: 6. The CDR3 length is 14 residues. The CDR3, as DNA: TGTGCCAGCAGCCTACAGGGGGCAGTTTACGAGCAGTACTTC. Translating gives CASSLQGAVYEQYF.